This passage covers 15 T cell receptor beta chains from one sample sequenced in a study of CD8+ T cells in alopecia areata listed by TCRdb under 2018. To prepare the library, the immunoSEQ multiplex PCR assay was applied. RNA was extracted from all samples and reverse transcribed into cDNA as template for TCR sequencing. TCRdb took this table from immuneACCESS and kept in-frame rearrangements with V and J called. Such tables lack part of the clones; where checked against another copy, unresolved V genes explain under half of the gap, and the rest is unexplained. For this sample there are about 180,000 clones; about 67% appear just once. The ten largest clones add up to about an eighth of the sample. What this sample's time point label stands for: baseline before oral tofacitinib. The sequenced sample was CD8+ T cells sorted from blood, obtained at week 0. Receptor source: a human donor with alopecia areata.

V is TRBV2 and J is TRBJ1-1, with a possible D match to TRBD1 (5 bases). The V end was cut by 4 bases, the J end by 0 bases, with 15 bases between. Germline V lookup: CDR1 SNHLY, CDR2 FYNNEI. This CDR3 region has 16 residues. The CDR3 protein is CASSGEGMGVNTEAFF. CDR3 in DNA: TGTGCCAGCAGTGGAGAAGGAATGGGGGTGAACACTGAAGCTTTCTTT.

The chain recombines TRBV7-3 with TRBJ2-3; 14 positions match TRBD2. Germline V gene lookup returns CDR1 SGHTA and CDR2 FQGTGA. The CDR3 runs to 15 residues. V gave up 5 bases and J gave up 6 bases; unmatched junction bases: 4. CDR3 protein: CASSRTSGGLDTQYF. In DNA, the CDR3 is TGTGCCAGCAGCAGGACTAGCGGGGGGCTGGATACGCAGTATTTT.

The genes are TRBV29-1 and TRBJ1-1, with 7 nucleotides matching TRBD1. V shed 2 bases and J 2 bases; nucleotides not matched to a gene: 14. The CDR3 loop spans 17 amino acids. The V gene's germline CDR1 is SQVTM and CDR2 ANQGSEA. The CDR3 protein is CSVEHLGDSSVNTEAFF. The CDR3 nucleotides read TGCAGCGTTGAACACCTGGGGGACAGTTCCGTTAACACTGAAGCTTTCTTT. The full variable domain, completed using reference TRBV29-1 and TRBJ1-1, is SAVISQKPSRDICQRGTSLTIQCQVDSQVTMMFWYRQQPGQSLTLIATANQGSEATYESGFVIDKFPISRPNLTFSTLTVSNMSPEDSSIYLCSVEHLGDSSVNTEAFFGQGTRLTVV.

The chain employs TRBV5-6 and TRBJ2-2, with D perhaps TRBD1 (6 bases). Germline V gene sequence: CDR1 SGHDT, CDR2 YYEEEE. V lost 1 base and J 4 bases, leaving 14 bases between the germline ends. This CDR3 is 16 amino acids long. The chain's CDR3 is CASSLWRTEFTGELFF. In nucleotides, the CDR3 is TGTGCCAGCAGCTTGTGGCGGACAGAGTTCACCGGGGAGCTGTTTTTT. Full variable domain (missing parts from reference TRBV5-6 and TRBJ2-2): DAGVTQSPTHLIKTRGQQVTLRCSPKSGHDTVSWYQQALGQGPQFIFQYYEEEERQRGNFPDRFSGHQFPNYSSELNVNALLLGDSALYLCASSLWRTEFTGELFFGEGSRLTVL.

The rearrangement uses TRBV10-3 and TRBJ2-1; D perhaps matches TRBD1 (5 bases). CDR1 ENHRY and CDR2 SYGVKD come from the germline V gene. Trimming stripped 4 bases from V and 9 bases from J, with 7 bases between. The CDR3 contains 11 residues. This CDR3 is CAISVRGEQFF. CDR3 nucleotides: TGTGCCATCAGTGTAAGGGGTGAGCAGTTCTTC.

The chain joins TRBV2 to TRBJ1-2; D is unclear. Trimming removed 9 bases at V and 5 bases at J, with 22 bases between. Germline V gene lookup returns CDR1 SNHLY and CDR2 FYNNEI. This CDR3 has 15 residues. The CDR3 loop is CARQLPPTEGYGYTF. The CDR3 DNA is TGTGCCAGACAACTGCCACCGACGGAAGGATATGGCTACACCTTC.

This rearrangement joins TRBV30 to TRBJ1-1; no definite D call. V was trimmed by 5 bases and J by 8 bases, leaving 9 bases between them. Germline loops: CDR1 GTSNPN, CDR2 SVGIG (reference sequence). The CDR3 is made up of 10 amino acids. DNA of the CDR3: TGTGCCTGGGGAAGGCAGGAAGCTTTCTTT. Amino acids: CAWGRQEAFF. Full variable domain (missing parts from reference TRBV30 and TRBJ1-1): SQTIHQWPATLVQPVGSPLSLECTVEGTSNPNLYWYRQAAGRGLQLLFYSVGIGQISSEVPQNLSASRPQDRQFILSSKKLLLSDSGFYLCAWGRQEAFFGQGTRLTVV.

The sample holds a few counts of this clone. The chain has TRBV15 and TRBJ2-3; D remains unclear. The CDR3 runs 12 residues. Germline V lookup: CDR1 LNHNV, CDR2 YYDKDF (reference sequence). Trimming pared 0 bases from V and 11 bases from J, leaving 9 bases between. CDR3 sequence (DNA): TGTGCCACCAGCAGAGATTTGGGTTTGCAGTATTTT. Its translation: CATSRDLGLQYF.

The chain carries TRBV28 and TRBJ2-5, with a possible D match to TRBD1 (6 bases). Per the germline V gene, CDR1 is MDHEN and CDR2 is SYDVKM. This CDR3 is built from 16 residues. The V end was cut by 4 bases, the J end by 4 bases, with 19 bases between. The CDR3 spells CASSWDRQESRETQYF. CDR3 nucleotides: TGTGCCAGCAGTTGGGATAGACAGGAGTCGAGAGAGACCCAGTACTTC.

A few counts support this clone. CDR3 protein: CSARGANVLTF. DNA for the CDR3: TGCAGCGCTCGAGGGGCCAACGTCCTGACTTTC. This sequence joins TRBV29-1 and TRBJ2-6, with D unclear. The CDR3 runs 11 residues. Germline-derived CDR1 and CDR2 are SQVTM and ANQGSEA. V was shortened by 7 bases and J by 4 bases, with 5 bases between the two germline ends.

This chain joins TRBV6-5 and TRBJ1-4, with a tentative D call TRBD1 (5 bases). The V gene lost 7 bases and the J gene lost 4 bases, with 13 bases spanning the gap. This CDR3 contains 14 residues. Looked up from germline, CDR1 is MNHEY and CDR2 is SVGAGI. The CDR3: CASTEGGHNEKLFF. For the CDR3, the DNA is TGTGCCAGCACCGAGGGTGGACATAATGAAAAACTGTTTTTT.

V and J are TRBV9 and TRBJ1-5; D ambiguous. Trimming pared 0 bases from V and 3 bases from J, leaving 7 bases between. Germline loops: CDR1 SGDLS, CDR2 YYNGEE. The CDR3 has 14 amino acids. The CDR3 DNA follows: TGTGCCAGCAGCGTAGGGGCAGACAATCAGCCCCAGCATTTT. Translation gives CASSVGADNQPQHF.

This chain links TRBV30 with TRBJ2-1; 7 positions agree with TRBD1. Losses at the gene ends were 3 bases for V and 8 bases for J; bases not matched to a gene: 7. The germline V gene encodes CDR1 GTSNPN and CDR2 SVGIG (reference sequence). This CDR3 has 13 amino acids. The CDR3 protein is CAWRGRGWYEQFF. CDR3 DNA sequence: TGTGCCTGGAGAGGCAGGGGGTGGTATGAGCAGTTCTTC.

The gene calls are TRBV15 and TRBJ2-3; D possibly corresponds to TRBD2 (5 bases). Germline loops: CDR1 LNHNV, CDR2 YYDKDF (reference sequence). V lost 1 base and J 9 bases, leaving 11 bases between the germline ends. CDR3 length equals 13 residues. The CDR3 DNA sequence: TGTGCCACCAGCAGAGTCCCCGGAGGCACGCAGTATTTT. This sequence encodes CATSRVPGGTQYF.

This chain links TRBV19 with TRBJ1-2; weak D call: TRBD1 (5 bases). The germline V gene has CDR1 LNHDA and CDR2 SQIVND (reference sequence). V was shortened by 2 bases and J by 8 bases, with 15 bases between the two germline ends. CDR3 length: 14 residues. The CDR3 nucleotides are TGTGCCAGTAGTATAACGAGGGACTCAGGGGGCTACACCTTC. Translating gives CASSITRDSGGYTF.